Each of the 21 T cell receptor beta chains below was sequenced from the same sample in a study of ipilimumab plus nivolumab after autologous stem cell transplantation. Measured with immunoSEQ multiplex PCR; TCRdb has only the in-frame clones, and not every one. The table includes about 16,000 clones, approximately 80% detected once. Specimen: PBMCs, collected in a trial of ipilimumab plus nivolumab as post-transplant consolidation. Receptor source: a male donor with diffuse large B-cell lymphoma.

The chain links TRBV2 to TRBJ2-7; no clear D gene. This CDR3 region has 11 residues. V lost 8 bases and J 6 bases, leaving 11 bases between the germline ends. Germline CDR1 reads SNHLY; CDR2 reads FYNNEI. The CDR3 region has the DNA TGTGCCAGCGGTCTCTCTGGCGAGCAGTACTTC. Protein: CASGLSGEQYF.

The genes are TRBV30 and TRBJ1-6; D remains ambiguous. The CDR3 runs 15 residues. The germline V gene has CDR1 GTSNPN and CDR2 SVGIG (reference sequence). Deletions cut 5 bases from V and 7 bases from J, with 18 bases between. CDR3 residues: CAWGLRIQRNSPLHF. CDR3 DNA sequence: TGTGCCTGGGGCCTCAGGATCCAGAGAAATTCACCCCTCCACTTT.

This clone was seen only a few times. The chain uses TRBV2 and TRBJ1-5; D possibly corresponds to TRBD1 (5 bases). CDR1 is SNHLY, CDR2 FYNNEI, per germline. The CDR3 totals 13 residues. V lost 4 bases and J lost 8, with 12 bases in between. In nucleotides, the CDR3 is TGTGCCAGCAGTGGGGGGACGAGGAAGCCCCAGCATTTT. Its protein product is CASSGGTRKPQHF.

The rearrangement uses TRBV7-9 and TRBJ2-7; D possibly corresponds to TRBD1 (5 bases). The CDR3 extends over 15 amino acids. Deletions cut 1 base from V and 1 base from J, with 11 bases between. Per germline, CDR1 SEHNR and CDR2 FQNEAQ (reference sequence). The chain's CDR3 is CASSLGQGVSYEQYF. CDR3 nucleotide sequence: TGTGCCAGCAGCTTAGGGCAGGGTGTGTCCTACGAGCAGTACTTC.

V and J are TRBV29-1 and TRBJ2-1; maybe TRBD1 (5 bases). The CDR3 consists of 13 residues. CDR1 is SQVTM and CDR2 is ANQGSEA in the germline V gene. Trimming took 5 bases from V and 4 from J, leaving 12 bases between them. In DNA, the CDR3 is TGCAGCGTTCGCAGGGCCGGGTACAATGAGCAGTTCTTC. It codes for CSVRRAGYNEQFF.

A word on this clone: Distinct nucleotide sequences in the sample also encode this CDR3. The J gene is TRBJ1-1, the V gene TRBV30; D unresolved. V was shortened by 0 bases and J by 6 bases, with 5 bases between the two germline ends. The CDR3 extends over 11 amino acids. CDR1 and CDR2 (germline): GTSNPN, SVGIG (reference sequence). In DNA, the CDR3 is TGTGCCTGGAGTGTATTGGCTGAAGCTTTCTTT. Its protein is CAWSVLAEAFF.

The chain links TRBV2 to TRBJ2-7, with D unclear. This CDR3 contains 12 residues. Trimming pared 3 bases from V and 6 bases from J, leaving 9 bases between. Germline lookup yields CDR1 SNHLY and CDR2 FYNNEI. Here the CDR3 reads CASSDVGGEQYF. CDR3 DNA sequence: TGTGCCAGCAGTGATGTTGGCGGCGAGCAGTACTTC.

The chain links TRBV7-2 to TRBJ1-5; tentative D call: TRBD1 (5 bases). Germline lookup yields CDR1 SGHTA and CDR2 FQGNSA. The CDR3 consists of 16 residues. Trimming stripped 1 base from V and 6 bases from J, with 16 bases between. The CDR3 nucleotides are TGTGCCAGCAGCTTAGGTAGCGCCCCCCAGGGTCAGCCCCAGCATTTT. It encodes CASSLGSAPQGQPQHF. The full variable domain, in which reference TRBV7-2 and TRBJ1-5 provide the parts outside the CDR3, is GAGVSQSPSNKVTEKGKDVELRCDPISGHTALYWYRQSLGQGLEFLIYFQGNSAPDKSGLPSDRFSAERTGGSVSTLTIQRTQQEDSAVYLCASSLGSAPQGQPQHFGDGTRLSIL.

This chain uses TRBV5-1 with TRBJ2-5; no reliable D call. Germline lookup yields CDR1 SGHRS and CDR2 YFSETQ. The V end was cut by 0 bases, the J end by 4 bases, with 7 bases between. This CDR3 has 13 amino acids. The CDR3 DNA reads TGCGCCAGCAGCTTGGCCGTATCAGAGACCCAGTACTTC. Translated, it gives CASSLAVSETQYF.

The rearrangement uses TRBV7-6 and TRBJ1-2, with no clear D. Trimming cost V 5 bases and J 4 bases, with 14 bases left between them. Germline CDR1 SGHVS, CDR2 FNYEAQ. The CDR3 length is 14 residues. The CDR3 coding sequence is TGTGCCAGCAGCATCTCTCGAAAGACCTATGGCTACACCTTC. This translates into CASSISRKTYGYTF.

This chain links TRBV6-4 with TRBJ1-6, with D unresolved. CDR1 and CDR2 (germline): MRHNA, SNTAGT. The V and J ends lost 6 bases and 14 bases respectively, with 11 bases between them. CDR3 length: 11 residues. The CDR3 DNA reads TGTGCCAGCAGGGCAACAGCGACCCTCCACTTT. Translating gives CASRATATLHF.

The rearrangement joins TRBV28 to TRBJ1-2; D not resolved. Germline loops: CDR1 MDHEN, CDR2 SYDVKM. This CDR3 comprises 12 residues. Trimming left V 3 bases short and J 4 bases short, with 6 bases between. CDR3 loop: CASSLRIYGYTF. The CDR3 coding sequence is TGTGCCAGCAGTTTGAGAATCTATGGCTACACCTTC.

This clone was seen a handful of times. This rearrangement joins TRBV2 to TRBJ1-2, with 7 bases matching TRBD1. CDR1 and CDR2 from the germline V gene are SNHLY and FYNNEI. With 6 bases clipped from V and 4 bases from J, the junction kept 8 bases outside the gene matches. The CDR3 has 14 amino acids. The DNA of the CDR3 is TGTGCCAGCAGCCATACAGGGGTCCTCTATGGCTACACCTTC. This translates into CASSHTGVLYGYTF.

The genes are TRBV7-8 and TRBJ2-7; 7 bases agree with TRBD1. Per the germline V gene, CDR1 is SGHVS and CDR2 is FQNEAQ. V was clipped by 4 bases and J by 3 bases; unmatched bases: 6. The CDR3 extends over 14 amino acids. CDR3 coding DNA: TGTGCCAGCAGCTCCCGGGACAGCTACTACGAGCAGTACTTC. Its protein is CASSSRDSYYEQYF.

The V and J genes are TRBV5-1 and TRBJ2-2, with a weak D call TRBD1 (5 bases). The germline V gene encodes CDR1 SGHRS and CDR2 YFSETQ. The CDR3 spans 17 residues. Between the trimmed V and J ends, which lost 0 bases and 2 bases, there was a span of 14 bases. DNA for the CDR3: TGCGCCAGCAGCTTGGTTATTAGCAGGGCCAACACCGGGGAGCTGTTTTTT. Translated, it gives CASSLVISRANTGELFF.

The genes are TRBV2 and TRBJ1-5, with D perhaps TRBD1 (5 bases). CDR1 is SNHLY and CDR2 is FYNNEI in the germline V gene. Deletions cut 3 bases from V and 1 base from J, with 10 bases between. This CDR3 region has 15 residues. CDR3 sequence (DNA): TGTGCCAGCAGTGAGCAACAGGCGAGCAATCAGCCCCAGCATTTT. Translating gives CASSEQQASNQPQHF. Filled out from reference TRBV2 and TRBJ1-5, the complete variable domain reads EPEVTQTPSHQVTQMGQEVILRCVPISNHLYFYWYRQILGQKVEFLVSFYNNEISEKSEIFDDQFSVERPDGSNFTLKIRSTKLEDSAMYFCASSEQQASNQPQHFGDGTRLSIL.

This clone occurred once. CDR3 in DNA: TGTGCCAGCAGCCAGGGTGGCACCTTGAACACTGAAGCTTTCTTT. This translates into CASSQGGTLNTEAFF. The V call is TRBV7-9, the J call TRBJ1-1, with a weak D call TRBD1 (5 bases). V was pared by 5 bases and J by 0 bases, with 13 bases between. The CDR3 loop spans 15 amino acids. Germline values: CDR1 SEHNR, CDR2 FQNEAQ (reference sequence).

This clone came up once. This chain links TRBV6-5 with TRBJ1-5, with TRBD1 matching over 9 bases. Germline V CDR1 and CDR2: MNHEY, SVGAGI. The CDR3 has 15 residues. V lost 7 bases and J lost 4; bases outside the gene matches: 8. CDR3 amino acids: CASKKGDRANQPQHF. The DNA for the CDR3 is TGTGCCAGCAAAAAGGGGGACAGGGCGAATCAGCCCCAGCATTTT.

This clone turned up a few times. The CDR3 sequence is CASSHSLQGSNTEAFF. The CDR3, as DNA: TGTGCCAGCAGCCACTCTCTACAGGGATCGAACACTGAAGCTTTCTTT. The chain employs TRBV4-2 and TRBJ1-1, with D perhaps matching TRBD1 (6 bases). Trimming stripped 3 bases from V and 1 base from J, with 15 bases between. This CDR3 is built from 16 residues. Germline values: CDR1 LGHNA, CDR2 YNFKEQ.

The CDR3 loop reads CASSYPGQGLETQYF. In DNA, the CDR3 is TGCGCCAGCAGCTACCCGGGACAGGGGCTTGAAACGCAGTATTTT. The chain is built from TRBV5-1 and TRBJ2-3; 10 bases are shared with TRBD1. Germline V CDR1 and CDR2: SGHRS, YFSETQ. The CDR3 runs 15 residues. Trimming cost V 3 bases and J 9 bases; bases outside gene matches: 10.

The CDR3: CATSRGLTRQPQHF. The DNA for the CDR3 is TGTGCCACCAGCAGAGGACTGACCCGTCAGCCCCAGCATTTT. The V and J genes are TRBV15 and TRBJ1-5; D gene unclear. V lost 1 base to trimming and J lost 6 bases, with 10 bases between them. Germline CDR1 reads LNHNV; CDR2 reads YYDKDF (reference sequence). The CDR3 extends over 14 amino acids.